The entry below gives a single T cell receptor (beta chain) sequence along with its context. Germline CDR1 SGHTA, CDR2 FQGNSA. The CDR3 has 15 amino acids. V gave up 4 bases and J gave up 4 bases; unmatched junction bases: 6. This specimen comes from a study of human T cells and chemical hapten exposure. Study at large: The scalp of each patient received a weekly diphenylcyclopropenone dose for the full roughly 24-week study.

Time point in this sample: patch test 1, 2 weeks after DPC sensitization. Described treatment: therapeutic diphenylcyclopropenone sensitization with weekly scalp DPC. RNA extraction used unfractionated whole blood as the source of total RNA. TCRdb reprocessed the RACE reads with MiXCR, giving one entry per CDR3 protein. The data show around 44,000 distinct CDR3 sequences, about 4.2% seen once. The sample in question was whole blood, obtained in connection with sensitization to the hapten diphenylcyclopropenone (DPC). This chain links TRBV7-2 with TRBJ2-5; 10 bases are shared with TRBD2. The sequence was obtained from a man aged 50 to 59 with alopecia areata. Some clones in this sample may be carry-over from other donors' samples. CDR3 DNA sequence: TGTGCCAGCAGCTCGCTAGCGGGAGTGCTAGAGACCCAGTACTTC. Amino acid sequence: CASSSLAGVLETQYF.